This is a list of T cell receptor beta chains from one sample in a study of cytotoxic CD8 clonotypes in ibrutinib-treated CLL. Measured with immunoSEQ multiplex PCR; TCRdb has only the in-frame clones, and not every one. The data hold more than 200,000 clones, with 70% observed a single time. This specimen was PBMCs, taken after 24 months of ibrutinib treatment. The receptors here all came from a human donor with chronic lymphocytic leukemia. Each CDR3 is given without its conserved first and last residue. D genes are given only for firm matches.

d_gene | v_gene | CDR3aa
NA | TRBV25-1 | ASSATDTQY
TRBD2 | TRBV7-2 | ASSLGSGTIEQY
NA | TRBV11-2 | ASSLDPGVAYGYT
NA | TRBV9 | ASSVGGGNEQF
NA | TRBV30 | AWSNPGVT
TRBD2 | TRBV28 | ASSLEGLALYNEQF
NA | TRBV28 | ASTTDRNEQY
NA | TRBV19 | ASSMYGSGTDTQY
TRBD1 | TRBV6-6 | ASSYLGQGPYEQY
TRBD2 | TRBV11-3 | ASSLGLAGVGEQF
TRBD2 | TRBV29-1 | SVEVAGGTDTQY
NA | TRBV19 | ASSAVSSYNEQF
TRBD2 | TRBV28 | ASSPRTSGNTGELF
NA | TRBV7-2 | ASSLAGVGYEQY
TRBD2 | TRBV2 | ASSEPTSGRTDTQY
TRBD2 | TRBV15 | ATSRASGSSIEQF
NA | TRBV7-9 | ASSLSQGNLETQY